These 22 T cell receptor beta chains originate from one sample sequenced in a study of blood T cell repertoires in COVID-19. Sequencing used immunoSEQ multiplex PCR; TCRdb keeps in-frame clones, though not all of them. The data show some 460,000 clones, about nine tenths seen once. Material: PBMCs or T cells enriched from blood (not recorded which). The receptors were sampled from a young woman who had recovered from COVID-19.

The chain couples TRBV28 to TRBJ2-5, with a tentative D call TRBD2 (7 bases). Germline CDR1 reads MDHEN; CDR2 reads SYDVKM. CDR3 length: 14 amino acids. Between the trimmed V and J ends, which lost 3 bases and 4 bases, there was a span of 12 bases. CDR3 loop: CASSFNREGETQYF. The CDR3 nucleotides are TGTGCCAGCAGTTTCAACAGGGAGGGAGAGACCCAGTACTTC.

The rearrangement joins TRBV25-1 to TRBJ1-1, with 7 positions matching TRBD1. This CDR3 is built from 14 residues. Germline values: CDR1 MGHDK, CDR2 SYGVNS. V lost 2 bases and J lost 4; bases outside the gene matches: 4. The CDR3 spells CASSESRGVTEAFF. The CDR3 coding sequence is TGTGCCAGCAGTGAAAGCAGGGGGGTCACTGAAGCTTTCTTT. Full variable domain (remainder filled in from reference TRBV25-1 and TRBJ1-1): EADIYQTPRYLVIGTGKKITLECSQTMGHDKMYWYQQDPGMELHLIHYSYGVNSTEKGDLSSESTVSRIRTEHFPLTLESARPSHTSQYLCASSESRGVTEAFFGQGTRLTVV.

The chain combines TRBV2 with TRBJ1-4; 11 bases align to TRBD1. There are 14 residues in the CDR3. Unmatched junction bases numbered 8, after V lost 8 bases and J lost 9 bases. Germline CDR1 SNHLY, CDR2 FYNNEI. CDR3 nucleotide sequence: TGTGCCAGCTCCCGAGGACAGGGGGCAAAAAAACTGTTTTTT. It codes for CASSRGQGAKKLFF. Full variable domain (missing parts from reference TRBV2 and TRBJ1-4): EPEVTQTPSHQVTQMGQEVILRCVPISNHLYFYWYRQILGQKVEFLVSFYNNEISEKSEIFDDQFSVERPDGSNFTLKIRSTKLEDSAMYFCASSRGQGAKKLFFGSGTQLSVL.

This chain links TRBV7-6 with TRBJ1-1; 10 bases map to TRBD1. From germline, CDR1 is SGHVS and CDR2 FNYEAQ. This CDR3 has 16 residues. V dropped 5 bases and J dropped 0; count of bases not matched to a gene: 6. The CDR3 region is CASSPRTGGMNTEAFF. CDR3 nucleotide sequence: TGTGCCAGCAGCCCCCGGACAGGGGGTATGAACACTGAAGCTTTCTTT. Variable domain in full (rest from reference TRBV7-6 and TRBJ1-1): GAGVSQSPRYKVTKRGQDVALRCDPISGHVSLYWYRQALGQGPEFLTYFNYEAQQDKSGLPNDRFSAERPEGSISTLTIQRTEQRDSAMYRCASSPRTGGMNTEAFFGQGTRLTVV.

The V gene is TRBV30, the J gene TRBJ1-3; a weak D match, TRBD1 (5 bases). This CDR3 region has 16 residues. V was trimmed by 0 bases and J by 4 bases, leaving 16 bases between them. Per the germline V gene, CDR1 is GTSNPN and CDR2 is SVGIG (reference sequence). CDR3 DNA sequence: TGTGCCTGGAGTGTACTGGGCAGGGCAACCGGAAACACCATATATTTT. It codes for CAWSVLGRATGNTIYF.

This clone was seen once. The V gene is TRBV11-2, the J gene TRBJ2-5; 9 bases are shared with TRBD2. V shed 1 base and J 5 bases; nucleotides not matched to a gene: 8. The germline gives CDR1 SGHAT, CDR2 FQNNGV. The CDR3 loop spans 16 amino acids. CDR3 sequence (DNA): TGTGCCAGCAGCTTAGGGGTGGCGGGGGGGATCGAGACCCAGTACTTC. This sequence encodes CASSLGVAGGIETQYF.

CDR3 bases: TGTGCCAGCAGGCCACTTCTAGCTCAAAGCTCCTACAATGAGCAGTTCTTC. This gives the protein CASRPLLAQSSYNEQFF. The genes are TRBV21-1 and TRBJ2-1; no DNA check was done on the table's D call, TRBD2. TRBV21-1 is given as a pseudogene. The CDR3 contains 17 residues.

The genes are TRBV19 and TRBJ1-1; D may be TRBD1 (6 bases). Trimming took 7 bases from V and 5 from J, leaving 14 bases between them. From germline, CDR1 is LNHDA and CDR2 SQIVND (reference sequence). The CDR3 is made up of 13 amino acids. Here the CDR3 DNA reads TGTGCCAGTATAGGGGGAATGTGGACTGAAGCTTTCTTT. Encoded protein: CASIGGMWTEAFF.

The chain uses TRBV6-4 and TRBJ2-7; 8 bases are shared with TRBD1. The CDR3 runs 14 residues. CDR1 and CDR2 (germline): MRHNA, SNTAGT. Trimming cost V 6 bases and J 2 bases; bases outside gene matches: 6. CDR3 residues: CASRGDRSTYEQYF. In DNA form, the CDR3 reads TGTGCCAGCAGGGGGGACAGGTCAACCTACGAGCAGTACTTC.

The chain joins TRBV4-2 to TRBJ2-1; D gene unclear. Trimming left V 1 base short and J 1 base short, with 20 bases between. Germline assignment: CDR1 LGHNA and CDR2 YNFKEQ. The CDR3 consists of 19 residues. The CDR3 here is CASSQVGKVPPRSYNEQFF. CDR3 sequence (DNA): TGTGCCAGCAGCCAAGTTGGCAAAGTCCCCCCGCGGTCCTACAATGAGCAGTTCTTC.

The gene calls are TRBV6-5 and TRBJ1-2, with D maybe TRBD1 (6 bases). This CDR3 has 13 amino acids. Trimming took 2 bases from V and 7 from J, leaving 11 bases between them. The V gene's germline CDR1 is MNHEY and CDR2 SVGAGI. CDR3 protein: CASSYLPGVGYTF. The CDR3, as DNA: TGTGCCAGCAGTTACCTCCCAGGGGTTGGCTACACCTTC.

V and J are TRBV10-1 and TRBJ1-1, with D possibly being TRBD1 (5 bases). CDR1 WNHNN and CDR2 SYGVQD come from the germline V gene (reference sequence). V lost 5 bases and J 2 bases, leaving 21 bases between the germline ends. This CDR3 has 17 amino acids. CDR3 in DNA: TGCGCCAGCAGTTTTTCCACCCTACAGGCCTTTAACACTGAAGCTTTCTTT. Translation gives CASSFSTLQAFNTEAFF.

Only a few counts were recorded for this clone. The chain carries TRBV21-1 and TRBJ1-4; TRBD1 is taken as the D call from the table, unchecked against the DNA. TRBV21-1 is a recognized pseudogene. CDR3 size: 15 residues. CDR3 amino acids: CASSKRSPGREKLFF. DNA of the CDR3: TGTGCCAGCAGCAAAAGATCCCCAGGTCGAGAAAAACTGTTTTTT.

In the case of this clone: The same CDR3 is also encoded by other DNA sequences in this sample. This sequence joins TRBV7-9 and TRBJ1-1; 8 nucleotides agree with TRBD1. The CDR3 spans 14 residues. After removal of 5 bases from V and 5 bases from J, the junction contained 7 bases not matched to a gene. Germline V lookup: CDR1 SEHNR, CDR2 FQNEAQ (reference sequence). CDR3 sequence: CASSLLQGGTEAFF. DNA of the CDR3: TGTGCCAGCAGCCTCTTACAGGGGGGGACTGAAGCTTTCTTT. The full variable domain, in which reference TRBV7-9 and TRBJ1-1 provide the parts outside the CDR3, is DTGVSQNPRHKITKRGQNVTFRCDPISEHNRLYWYRQTLGQGPEFLTYFQNEAQLEKSRLLSDRFSAERPKGSFSTLEIQRTEQGDSAMYLCASSLLQGGTEAFFGQGTRLTVV.

This chain links TRBV3-1 (or the pseudogene TRBV3-2) with TRBJ1-6; 11 bases agree with TRBD1. Trimming cost V 3 bases and J 5 bases; bases outside gene matches: 3. There are 16 residues in the CDR3. The V gene's germline CDR1 is LGHDT and CDR2 YNNKEL (reference sequence). The CDR3 here is CASSQGQGVDNSPLHF. As DNA, the CDR3 is TGTGCCAGCAGCCAGGGACAGGGGGTTGATAATTCACCCCTCCACTTT.

Worth noting for this clone: At one boundary the junction diverges from the germline segment, which might be a read error. V and J are TRBV4-1 and TRBJ1-1; D call uncertain. CDR3 size: 18 residues. The germline V gene encodes CDR1 MGHRA and CDR2 YSYEKL. CDR3 protein: CASSQDGERGSGNTETFF. As DNA, the CDR3 is TGCGCCAGCAGCCAAGATGGCGAGCGGGGTTCCGGGAACACTGAAACTTTCTTT.

Only a few counts were recorded for this clone. The genes are TRBV5-8 and TRBJ1-2; TRBD1 is a possible D gene (6 bases). Germline-derived CDR1 and CDR2 are SGHTS and YDEGEE. The CDR3 is 15 residues long. Trimming took off 2 bases at V and 7 bases at J, with 18 bases between the two ends. The DNA of the CDR3 is TGTGCCAGCAGCTTTGTCAGGGGTTTACTCTCTGGCTACACCTTC. Protein sequence: CASSFVRGLLSGYTF.

The rearrangement uses TRBV3-1 (or the pseudogene TRBV3-2) and TRBJ1-1, with TRBD1 as a possible D gene (5 bases). The CDR3 covers 14 residues. The germline V gene has CDR1 LGHDT and CDR2 YNNKEL (reference sequence). Trimming took 4 bases from V and 0 from J, leaving 9 bases between them. The CDR3 here is CASSRGGVNTEAFF. In DNA form, the CDR3 reads TGTGCCAGCAGCCGGGGCGGAGTGAACACTGAAGCTTTCTTT.

The chain combines TRBV5-6 with TRBJ2-1, with a possible D match to TRBD2 (5 bases). The germline gives CDR1 SGHDT, CDR2 YYEEEE. Trimming shortened V by 6 bases and J by 3 bases, and 13 bases separated the two germline ends. This CDR3 contains 14 residues. The CDR3 DNA reads as TGTGCCAGCAAAGGGTCGGGAAGCTACAATGAGCAGTTCTTC. It translates to CASKGSGSYNEQFF.

This clone showed up just once. The chain combines TRBV18 with TRBJ2-7; TRBD2 matches 7 bases. After removal of 9 bases from V and 4 bases from J, the junction contained 9 bases not matched to a gene. Per germline, CDR1 KGHSH and CDR2 LQKENI. This CDR3 is built from 13 residues. The CDR3 reads CASGDYGVYEQYF. CDR3 DNA sequence: TGTGCCAGTGGGGACTACGGGGTTTACGAGCAGTACTTC.

J is TRBJ1-2 and V is TRBV5-4, with D possibly TRBD1 on 6 matching bases. Between the trimmed V and J ends, which lost 1 base and 6 bases, there was a span of 16 bases. The CDR3 is made up of 15 amino acids. Germline V gene data show CDR1 as SGHNT and CDR2 as YYREEE (reference sequence). This CDR3 reads CASSLPGEDLDGYTF. CDR3 in DNA: TGTGCCAGCAGCTTGCCAGGGGAAGACCTAGATGGCTACACCTTC.

The chain has TRBV5-4 and TRBJ2-3; D is uncertain. Between the trimmed V and J ends, which lost 6 bases and 2 bases, there was a span of 7 bases. Germline values: CDR1 SGHNT, CDR2 YYREEE (reference sequence). This CDR3 is 12 amino acids long. CDR3 region: CASNELTDTQYF. The CDR3 DNA reads TGTGCCAGCAACGAACTCACAGATACGCAGTATTTT.